The sequence of this T cell receptor beta chain was determined in a study of T cells after yellow fever vaccination. Production of TCR cDNA was by 5'RACE template switching, which also added a universal primer site and UMIs. Each CDR3 protein is one row after TCRdb ran MiXCR on the 5' RACE reads. The table records hundreds of thousands of distinct CDR3 sequences, 10% to 15% of them present only once. Overall study results and limits: Among primary-vaccination clones, most reappeared after the booster, at 95% to 96% for CD4 and around 90% for CD8. Peaking on day 5 versus 15, the secondary response was faster but weaker. Only a small proportion of the clonotypes turned up in both the CD4 and the CD8 compartments, likely arising from convergent recombination.

This clonotype was recorded at least ten times. No antigen is known for it. CDR3 length: 11 amino acids. Trimming took off 5 bases at V and 5 bases at J, with 3 bases between the two ends. Germline-derived CDR1 and CDR2 are ENHRY and SYGVKD. The chain combines TRBV10-3 with TRBJ2-2; unclear D gene. This receptor was obtained from a man aged 25-45 years who received the YFV17D yellow fever vaccine. The starting material was PBMCs, obtained on the day of the yellow fever booster vaccination. CDR3 nucleotide sequence: TGTGCCATCAGTAGTACCGGGGAGCTGTTTTTT. This gives the protein CAISSTGELFF.